This T cell receptor (beta chain) is from a study of cytomegalovirus exposure and HLA in healthy donors. Study background: Inside one of the first data releases sat around 86 million unique TCRs taken from HLA-typed donors.

In nominal health when sampled, donors likely had unrecorded immune exposures nonetheless. About this clone: Its antigen is still unknown.

Study-wide findings and caveats: Analysis was carried out at a later point, and it linked a missense DCLRE1C variant to TCR beta V- and J-gene trimming.

With 4 bases clipped from V and 8 bases from J, the junction kept 7 bases outside the gene matches. In germline, CDR1 is SGHTS, CDR2 YDEGEE. The CDR3 has 15 residues. Use of 60 Vbeta and 13 Jbeta primers characterized the PCR. TCRdb keeps only in-frame clones here, not all; method: immunoSEQ multiplex PCR. The data contain 85,000 to 130,000 clones, around 80% of them singletons. The clonotype was recovered from a woman aged 50 to 60 in good health and CMV-seropositive. The material sequenced was PBMCs. The gene calls are TRBV5-8 and TRBJ2-1; 12 nucleotides align to TRBD2. The CDR3 DNA reads TGTGCCAGCAGCGATGGACTAGCGGGAAGTGATGAGCAGTTCTTC. Its protein is CASSDGLAGSDEQFF. Supplemented by reference TRBV5-8 and TRBJ2-1, the full variable domain reads EAGVTQSPTHLIKTRGQQATLRCSPISGHTSVYWYQQALGLGLQFLLWYDEGEERNRGNFPPRFSGRQFPNYSSELNVNALELEDSALYLCASSDGLAGSDEQFFGPGTRLTVL.